This T cell receptor beta chain was identified in a study of identical twins. Broader study findings: Twins' surplus sharing was weaker for beta out-of-frame sequences. Invariant MAIT and iNKT cells could partly confound zero-insertion analyses.

Template switching supplied a universal primer site; unique molecular identifiers were carried on the cDNA. TCRdb ran MiXCR on the 5' RACE reads and lists one entry per CDR3 protein. In the table there are about 1.7 million distinct CDR3 sequences, around 29% of which are singletons. This CDR3 contains 15 residues. Germline lookup yields CDR1 DFQATT and CDR2 SNEGSKA (reference sequence). Points on this clonotype: Its antigen remains unidentified. The junction does not match germline at one end; this may be a read error.

The sample taken for sequencing was cord blood. This rearrangement joins TRBV20-1 to TRBJ2-3, with 9 positions matching TRBD2. The sequence was obtained from a newborn girl in good health. CDR3 DNA sequence: TGCAGTGCTAGATCGACTAGCGGACGCACAGATACGCGGTATTTT. Residues: CSARSTSGRTDTRYF.